This T cell receptor (beta chain) was documented in a study of T cell clonality in common variable immunodeficiency. Study results and caveats: Links between repertoire features and CVID complications were heterogeneity-limited.

Clones were read by immunoSEQ multiplex PCR, and TCRdb kept only the in-frame ones, dropping some. The sample is made up of tens of thousands of clones, none counted only once. V trimming: 6 bases; J trimming: 4 bases; junction bases outside the gene matches: 6. The germline CDR1 and CDR2 sequences are SGHTA and FQGNSA. This CDR3 has 14 amino acids. This clone was observed at least ten times. Its antigen is not known. The CDR3 end is not reached by the read, which stops 3 residues before it; the germline J gene fills it in. The sequence was collected from a person between 18 and 70 years old in good health. This chain links TRBV7-2 with TRBJ2-7; 10 bases fit TRBD1. Source material: peripheral blood mononuclear cells. Incomplete CDR3 DNA: TGTGCCAGCAGACCCGGGACAGGGGTTTACGAG. Protein sequence: CASRPGTGVYE. The whole CDR3 is CASRPGTGVYEQYF.